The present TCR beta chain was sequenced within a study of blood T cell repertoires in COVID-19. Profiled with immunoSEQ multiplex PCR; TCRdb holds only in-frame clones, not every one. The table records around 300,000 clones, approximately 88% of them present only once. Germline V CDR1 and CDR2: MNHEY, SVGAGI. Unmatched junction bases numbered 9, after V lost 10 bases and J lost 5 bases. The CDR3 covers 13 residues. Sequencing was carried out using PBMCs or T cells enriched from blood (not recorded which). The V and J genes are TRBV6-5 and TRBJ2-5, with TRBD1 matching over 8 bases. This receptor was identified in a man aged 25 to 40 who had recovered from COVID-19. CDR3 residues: CAIRTGSLETQYF. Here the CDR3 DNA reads TGTGCCATAAGGACAGGGTCACTGGAGACCCAGTACTTC.